The 25 T cell receptor beta chains listed next were all sequenced from one sample in a study of T-cell reconstitution after alpha-beta-depleted transplantation in children. Construction of the TCRbeta library involved unique molecular identifiers. TCRdb reanalysed the PCR reads using MiXCR and keeps one entry per CDR3 protein. Of some 340,000 distinct CDR3 sequences listed, 10% were seen once; the top ten hold 2.4%. Sequences were derived from PBMCs from the stem cell graft donor, sampled from the stem cell graft. These receptors came from a human donor who donated a stem cell graft to a child with acute lymphoblastic leukemia.

This clonotype was found a few times. The chain carries TRBV10-3 and TRBJ2-5, with a possible D match to TRBD2 (5 bases). Trimming left V 0 bases short and J 2 bases short, with 16 bases between. Germline V gene lookup returns CDR1 ENHRY and CDR2 SYGVKD. The CDR3 consists of 17 residues. The CDR3 reads CAISESKVLRGQETQYF. CDR3 coding DNA: TGTGCCATCAGTGAGTCGAAGGTATTGAGAGGGCAAGAGACCCAGTACTTC.

This clonotype appeared once. This chain connects TRBV28 to TRBJ1-5; D is undetermined. V was clipped by 1 base and J by 0 bases, with 13 bases between them. Looked up from germline, CDR1 is MDHEN and CDR2 is SYDVKM. This CDR3 has 17 amino acids. DNA of the CDR3: TGTGCCAGCAGTTTATCTCCGCCAGTTTATAGCAATCAGCCCCAGCATTTT. As protein: CASSLSPPVYSNQPQHF.

The table lists this clonotype with many counts. The chain links TRBV5-1 to TRBJ1-5, with 9 bases aligning to TRBD1. The J segment lost 9 bases and the V segment lost 0 bases, leaving 7 bases of the junction unmatched. The CDR3 runs to 15 residues. Per germline, CDR1 SGHRS and CDR2 YFSETQ. The CDR3 is CASSLAGQGEGPQHF. The CDR3 nucleotides are TGCGCCAGCAGCTTGGCGGGACAGGGAGAAGGGCCCCAGCATTTT.

The rearrangement links TRBV11-2 to TRBJ2-6; 9 positions match TRBD1. The V gene end was trimmed by 4 bases and the J gene end by 4 bases; junction bases not matched to a gene: 14. The CDR3 contains 19 residues. Germline assignment: CDR1 SGHAT and CDR2 FQNNGV. The CDR3 region is CASSSIGTGFGSGANVLTF. CDR3 nucleotides: TGTGCCAGCAGCTCAATCGGGACAGGGTTTGGGAGCGGGGCCAACGTCCTGACTTTC.

This clonotype has just a few counts. CDR3 in amino acids: CASSLGTFGETQYF. CDR3 nucleotide sequence: TGTGCCAGCAGCCTCGGGACATTCGGGGAGACCCAGTACTTC. V is TRBV27 and J is TRBJ2-5, with D possibly matching TRBD1 (6 bases). The CDR3 extends over 14 amino acids. From germline, CDR1 is MNHEY and CDR2 SMNVEV (reference sequence). Trimming shortened V by 6 bases and J by 5 bases, and 16 bases separated the two germline ends.

This chain links TRBV18 with TRBJ2-5; D could derive from TRBD1 or TRBD2 (5 bases each). The V end was cut by 6 bases, the J end by 3 bases, with 17 bases between. Germline V CDR1 and CDR2: KGHSH, LQKENI. This CDR3 has 15 amino acids. DNA of the CDR3: TGTGCCAGCTCTTCCGGGGCTCTGAGCGAAGAGACCCAGTACTTC. Translating it yields CASSSGALSEETQYF.

J is TRBJ2-6 and V is TRBV20-1; possible D gene TRBD2, 6 bases. The germline gives CDR1 DFQATT, CDR2 SNEGSKA (reference sequence). This CDR3 is 17 amino acids long. Between the trimmed V and J ends, which lost 2 bases and 0 bases, there was a span of 14 bases. As DNA, the CDR3 is TGCAGTGCTAGAAGGCGGGATGATAACTCTGGGGCCAACGTCCTGACTTTC. Translation gives CSARRRDDNSGANVLTF.

The chain joins TRBV15 to TRBJ2-7; D unresolved. V was pared by 0 bases and J by 1 base, with 10 bases between. Germline V gives CDR1 LNHNV, CDR2 YYDKDF (reference sequence). This CDR3 spans 15 amino acids. CDR3 in DNA: TGTGCCACCAGCAGAGATCGGGCCGTATCCTACGAGCAGTACTTC. Encoded protein: CATSRDRAVSYEQYF.

The rearrangement joins TRBV29-1 to TRBJ2-1; D tentatively reads TRBD1 or TRBD2 (7 bases each). The germline gives CDR1 SQVTM, CDR2 ANQGSEA. With 7 bases removed from V and 4 bases from J, the gap between germline ends came to 14 bases. The CDR3 has 13 amino acids. The CDR3 DNA is TGCAGCGCCCAGGGGGGGGTTTACAATGAGCAGTTCTTC. Its translation is CSAQGGVYNEQFF.

This rearrangement joins TRBV29-1 to TRBJ2-7, with TRBD2 identical over 7 bases. With V trimmed by 4 bases and J by 0 bases, 9 bases remained unmatched. CDR1 is SQVTM and CDR2 is ANQGSEA in the germline V gene. The CDR3 has 15 residues. The CDR3 sequence is CSVGPSGRGSYEQYF. The CDR3, as DNA: TGCAGCGTTGGCCCCAGTGGGAGGGGCTCCTACGAGCAGTACTTC.

This clonotype was observed at least ten times. V usage is TRBV27 and J usage is TRBJ2-7; maybe TRBD2 (5 bases). The CDR3 loop spans 11 amino acids. The germline V gene has CDR1 MNHEY and CDR2 SMNVEV (reference sequence). With 3 bases removed from V and 7 bases from J, the gap between germline ends came to 7 bases. As DNA, the CDR3 is TGTGCCAGCAGTTTTGGCGGGGAGCAGTACTTC. It is translated as CASSFGGEQYF.

The CDR3 DNA reads as TGTGCCAGCAGCGTAGAAGACCTAGCGGGGGCCTACGAGCAGTACTTC. Residues: CASSVEDLAGAYEQYF. The chain has TRBV9 and TRBJ2-7; TRBD2 matches at 10 bases. CDR1 SGDLS and CDR2 YYNGEE come from the germline V gene. CDR3 size: 16 residues. The trim removed 0 bases at V and 2 bases at J, leaving 5 bases unmatched.

The chain is built from TRBV7-3 and TRBJ2-1; 9 bases match TRBD1. Trimming at V came to 4 bases and at J to 13 bases, leaving 5 bases not matched to a gene. CDR1 SGHTA and CDR2 FQGTGA come from the germline V gene. This CDR3 contains 12 residues. CDR3 residues: CASSSGQGGQFF. CDR3 nucleotide sequence: TGTGCCAGCAGCTCGGGACAGGGAGGCCAGTTCTTC.

This clonotype was picked up a small number of times. The chain employs TRBV5-1 and TRBJ2-5; the match to TRBD2 covers 11 bases. Germline V gene lookup returns CDR1 SGHRS and CDR2 YFSETQ. V was clipped by 5 bases and J by 5 bases; unmatched bases: 11. CDR3 length: 16 residues. CDR3 residues: CASRPPGLAVRETQYF. In DNA, the CDR3 is TGCGCCAGCAGGCCGCCGGGACTAGCGGTGCGGGAGACCCAGTACTTC.

The chain combines TRBV9 with TRBJ2-1, with TRBD2 matching 7 bases. This CDR3 is built from 15 residues. The V gene end was trimmed by 4 bases and the J gene end by 2 bases; junction bases not matched to a gene: 6. Germline values: CDR1 SGDLS, CDR2 YYNGEE. CDR3 nucleotides: TGTGCCAGCAGCCCGAGCGGGGAGCCCTACAATGAGCAGTTCTTC. It specifies CASSPSGEPYNEQFF.

With respect to this clonotype: Compared with germline, one end of the junction differs, possibly owing to a read error. This chain uses TRBV7-9 with TRBJ2-5, with D unresolved. CDR3 length: 14 residues. In germline, CDR1 is SEHNR, CDR2 FQNEAQ (reference sequence). CDR3 sequence reads: CPSSLSGLAETQYF. Written as DNA, the CDR3 is TGTCCCAGCAGCTTATCCGGCTTAGCAGAGACCCAGTACTTC. Full variable domain (rest looked up from reference TRBV7-9 and TRBJ2-5): DTGVSQNPRHKITKRGQNVTFRCDPISEHNRLYWYRQTLGQGPEFLTYFQNEAQLEKSRLLSDRFSAERPKGSFSTLEIQRTEQGDSAMYLCPSSLSGLAETQYFGPGTRLLVL.

This clonotype was recorded a few times. The CDR3 nucleotides are TGTGCCAGCAGCTTTCTCACGGGACAGGGGACGGACAGCTCCTACAATGAGCAGTTCTTC. This sequence encodes CASSFLTGQGTDSSYNEQFF. The V and J genes are TRBV5-4 and TRBJ2-1, with 10 bases that match TRBD1. V trimming: 2 bases; J trimming: 0 bases; junction bases outside the gene matches: 14. The CDR3 length is 20 residues. Germline V gene data show CDR1 as SGHNT and CDR2 as YYREEE (reference sequence).

The chain joins TRBV19 to TRBJ2-4, with a weak D call TRBD1 (6 bases). Trimming cost V 3 bases and J 1 base, with 19 bases left between them. CDR3 size: 18 residues. CDR1 LNHDA and CDR2 SQIVND come from the germline V gene (reference sequence). In DNA form, the CDR3 reads TGTGCCAGTAGTATGTGGTCAGGGGTCGAAATGGCCAAAAACATTCAGTACTTC. Protein sequence: CASSMWSGVEMAKNIQYF. The whole variable domain, filled in from reference TRBV19 and TRBJ2-4, reads DGGITQSPKYLFRKEGQNVTLSCEQNLNHDAMYWYRQDPGQGLRLIYYSQIVNDFQKGDIAEGYSVSREKKESFPLTVTSAQKNPTAFYLCASSMWSGVEMAKNIQYFGAGTRLSVL.

CDR3 residues: CAWIGLGHMNTEAFF. As DNA, the CDR3 is TGTGCCTGGATAGGCTTAGGACATATGAACACTGAAGCTTTCTTT. The chain uses TRBV30 and TRBJ1-1; TRBD1 might be the D (5 bases). Germline CDR1 and CDR2: GTSNPN and SVGIG (reference sequence). Trimming left V 4 bases short and J 0 bases short, with 15 bases between. The CDR3 is 15 amino acids.

The chain employs TRBV7-2 and TRBJ2-1; 8 bases agree with TRBD2. CDR3 length: 12 residues. CDR1 is SGHTA and CDR2 is FQGNSA in the germline V gene. This CDR3 is CVTGGSYNEQFF. CDR3 DNA sequence: TGTGTCACGGGAGGGTCCTACAATGAGCAGTTCTTC.

This clonotype showed up many times. The genes are TRBV7-3 and TRBJ2-3; 7 bases line up with TRBD2. Germline lookup yields CDR1 SGHTA and CDR2 FQGTGA. The CDR3 runs 16 residues. The V and J ends lost 1 base and 3 bases, in that order; junction bases with no gene match: 7. The CDR3 is CASSLRGGSPTDTQYF. CDR3 DNA sequence: TGTGCCAGCAGCTTAAGAGGCGGGAGCCCGACAGATACGCAGTATTTT.

This chain links TRBV4-1 with TRBJ2-3; 7 bases fit TRBD1. The germline V gene encodes CDR1 MGHRA and CDR2 YSYEKL. After removal of 1 base from V and 5 bases from J, the junction contained 3 bases not matched to a gene. This CDR3 has 14 amino acids. Here the CDR3 reads CASSQGQGGDTQYF. The CDR3 DNA sequence: TGCGCCAGCAGCCAAGGACAGGGTGGAGATACGCAGTATTTT.

In this sample, this clonotype turned up a few times. The gene calls are TRBV5-1 and TRBJ1-1; 7 nucleotides line up with TRBD1. With V trimmed by 2 bases and J by 4 bases, 5 bases remained unmatched. The CDR3 loop spans 14 amino acids. Germline CDR1 reads SGHRS; CDR2 reads YFSETQ. DNA for the CDR3: TGCGCCAGCAGCTTCACAGGGGCTGGCACTGAAGCTTTCTTT. As protein: CASSFTGAGTEAFF.

V gene TRBV3-1 combines with J gene TRBJ2-3; D ambiguous. The CDR3 extends over 12 amino acids. The germline gives CDR1 LGHDT, CDR2 YNNKEL (reference sequence). Between the trimmed V and J ends, which lost 4 bases and 11 bases, there was a span of 13 bases. CDR3 sequence reads: CASSPPGRVQYF. Here the CDR3 DNA reads TGTGCCAGCAGCCCCCCCGGGCGCGTGCAGTATTTT.

This chain connects TRBV6-5 to TRBJ1-2; 7 bases fit TRBD1. Germline CDR1 reads MNHEY; CDR2 reads SVGAGI. The CDR3 totals 17 residues. J lost 3 bases, V lost 0 bases, and 10 bases had no gene match. As DNA, the CDR3 is TGTGCCAGCAGTTACTCCCGGGACAGCGCTAACTACTATGGCTACACCTTC. Translation: CASSYSRDSANYYGYTF.